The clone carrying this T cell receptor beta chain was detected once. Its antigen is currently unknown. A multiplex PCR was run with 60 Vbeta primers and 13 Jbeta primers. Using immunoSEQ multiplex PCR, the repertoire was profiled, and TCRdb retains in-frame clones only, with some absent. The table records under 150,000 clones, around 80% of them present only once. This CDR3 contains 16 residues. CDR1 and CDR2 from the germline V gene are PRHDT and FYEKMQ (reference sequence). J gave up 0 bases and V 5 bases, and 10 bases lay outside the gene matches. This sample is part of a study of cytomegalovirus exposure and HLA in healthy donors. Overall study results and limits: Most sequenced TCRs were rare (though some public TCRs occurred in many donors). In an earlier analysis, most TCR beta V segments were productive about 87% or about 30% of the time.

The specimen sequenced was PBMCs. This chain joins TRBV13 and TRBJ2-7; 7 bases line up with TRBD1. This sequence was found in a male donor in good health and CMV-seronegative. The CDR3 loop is CASSPQQGRNSYEQYF. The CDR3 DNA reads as TGTGCCAGCAGCCCGCAACAGGGGCGGAACTCCTACGAGCAGTACTTC.